The clone carrying this T cell receptor (beta chain) was observed a handful of times. TCRdb itself ran the RT-PCR reads through MiXCR, one entry per CDR3 protein. This table holds 610,000 or so distinct CDR3 sequences, 12% to 15% found once. The sample belongs to a study of response to subunit inactivated influenza vaccine. The starting material was PBMCs from blood, obtained roughly 12 days after vaccination. The clonotype was recovered from a man between 45 and 60 years old who received an inactivated influenza vaccine.

This chain's CDR3 is CASSPWTSSTDTQYF. The CDR3 bases are TGTGCCAGCAGCCCCTGGACTTCTAGCACAGATACGCAGTATTTT. The V and J genes are TRBV27 and TRBJ2-3; the D gene is possibly TRBD2 (5 bases). CDR1 is MNHEY and CDR2 is SMNVEV in the germline V gene (reference sequence). The CDR3 is 15 amino acids. V lost 6 bases to trimming and J lost 0 bases, with 13 bases between them.